Following are 10 T cell receptor beta chains from one sample sequenced in a study of blood T cell repertoires in COVID-19. Measured with immunoSEQ multiplex PCR; TCRdb has only the in-frame clones, and not every one. The table includes 200,000 to 300,000 clones, 75% to 95% detected once. Sequenced input: peripheral blood. The source is a person under 35 with COVID-19, enrolled during active disease.

The J gene is TRBJ2-3, the V gene TRBV25-1; 10 bases fit TRBD2. After removal of 6 bases from V and 1 base from J, the junction contained 1 base not matched to a gene. The germline V gene encodes CDR1 MGHDK and CDR2 SYGVNS. The CDR3 covers 14 residues. The chain's CDR3 is CASSGTSGTDTQYF. The CDR3 nucleotides read TGTGCCAGCAGCGGGACTAGCGGCACAGATACGCAGTATTTT.

The chain links TRBV3-1 (or the pseudogene TRBV3-2) to TRBJ1-6; unclear D gene. CDR3 length: 15 residues. Germline CDR1 reads LGHDT; CDR2 reads YNNKEL (reference sequence). V lost 2 bases to trimming and J lost 9 bases, with 14 bases between them. This chain's CDR3 is CASSQRQAQFSPLHF. The CDR3 DNA is TGTGCCAGCAGCCAAAGGCAGGCCCAATTTTCACCCCTCCACTTT.

This chain connects TRBV9 to TRBJ2-3; maybe TRBD2 (6 bases). With 0 bases removed from V and 4 bases from J, the gap between germline ends came to 12 bases. CDR1 is SGDLS and CDR2 is YYNGEE in the germline V gene. The CDR3 consists of 15 residues. The CDR3 DNA reads as TGTGCCAGCAGCGTAGCGGGAGTTGGGGCAGATACGCAGTATTTT. Its protein product is CASSVAGVGADTQYF.

This chain connects TRBV28 to TRBJ2-7; 7 positions agree with TRBD1. CDR1 and CDR2 (germline): MDHEN, SYDVKM. CDR3 size: 13 residues. The junction had 3 bases not matched to a gene; V was cut back by 5 bases and J by 2 bases. The DNA for the CDR3 is TGTGCCAGCAGTACCGACAGGGCCTACGAGCAGTACTTC. It translates to CASSTDRAYEQYF.

This chain connects TRBV20-1 to TRBJ1-5; D is possibly TRBD1 (5 bases). Per the germline V gene, CDR1 is DFQATT and CDR2 is SNEGSKA (reference sequence). This CDR3 contains 14 residues. V lost 3 bases, J lost 0 bases, and 9 bases lay in between. CDR3 sequence reads: CSASWGDSNQPQHF. In nucleotides, the CDR3 is TGCAGTGCTAGTTGGGGGGATAGCAATCAGCCCCAGCATTTT.

The V call is TRBV7-2, the J call TRBJ2-4, with a tentative D call TRBD2 (6 bases). The CDR3 is made up of 13 amino acids. Germline-derived CDR1 and CDR2 are SGHTA and FQGNSA. V lost 8 bases and J lost 7, with 15 bases in between. CDR3 loop: CASGLSGGNIQYF. The CDR3 DNA reads TGTGCCAGCGGACTAAGTGGTGGGAACATTCAGTACTTC.

The chain uses TRBV3-1 (or the pseudogene TRBV3-2) and TRBJ1-5, with 7 positions matching TRBD1. CDR3 length equals 16 residues. The ends lost 4 bases at V and 2 bases at J; junction bases unmatched: 8. Germline CDR1 is LGHDT and CDR2 is YNNKEL (reference sequence). Here the CDR3 reads CASSPTQGYGNQPQHF. The CDR3 nucleotides read TGTGCCAGCAGCCCAACACAGGGGTACGGCAATCAGCCCCAGCATTTT.

The chain combines TRBV5-4 with TRBJ2-3; TRBD1 matches 10 bases. With V trimmed by 10 bases and J by 4 bases, 6 bases remained unmatched. CDR1 SGHNT and CDR2 YYREEE come from the germline V gene (reference sequence). This CDR3 comprises 13 residues. The CDR3, as DNA: TGTGCCGGAGCCGGGACAGGGGCAGATACGCAGTATTTT. As protein: CAGAGTGADTQYF. Full variable domain (rest looked up from reference TRBV5-4 and TRBJ2-3): ETGVTQSPTHLIKTRGQQVTLRCSSQSGHNTVSWYQQALGQGPQFIFQYYREEENGRGNFPPRFSGLQFPNYSSELNVNALELDDSALYLCAGAGTGADTQYFGPGTRLTVL.

The V call is TRBV7-2, the J call TRBJ2-7; 13 positions agree with TRBD2. Losses at the gene ends were 4 bases for V and 3 bases for J; bases not matched to a gene: 3. The CDR3 has 15 amino acids. Germline CDR1 reads SGHTA; CDR2 reads FQGNSA. The CDR3 here is CASSSGLAGYYEQYF. CDR3 DNA: TGTGCCAGCAGCTCGGGACTAGCGGGATACTACGAGCAGTACTTC. Full variable domain (rest looked up from reference TRBV7-2 and TRBJ2-7): GAGVSQSPSNKVTEKGKDVELRCDPISGHTALYWYRQSLGQGLEFLIYFQGNSAPDKSGLPSDRFSAERTGGSVSTLTIQRTQQEDSAVYLCASSSGLAGYYEQYFGPGTRLTVT.

The CDR3 nucleotides are TGTGCCAGCTCGCTGGACAGATCAGAGACCCAGTACTTC. This sequence encodes CASSLDRSETQYF. The chain is built from TRBV18 and TRBJ2-5, with D possibly being TRBD1 (6 bases). CDR1 KGHSH and CDR2 LQKENI come from the germline V gene. Trimming left V 6 bases short and J 4 bases short, with 12 bases between. This CDR3 has 13 residues. Supplemented by reference TRBV18 and TRBJ2-5, the full variable domain reads NAGVMQNPRHLVRRRGQEARLRCSPMKGHSHVYWYRQLPEEGLKFMVYLQKENIIDESGMPKERFSAEFPKEGPSILRIQQVVRGDSAAYFCASSLDRSETQYFGPGTRLLVL.